One sample yielded the 8 T cell receptor beta chains listed below, sequenced in a study of T cell clonotyping in hematopoietic cell transplantation. Repertoires were generated with immunoSEQ multiplex PCR, while TCRdb's copy carries only in-frame clones and drops some. The data contain under 20,000 clones, 70% to 80% of them singletons. Time point indicated: recipient sample about 28 days before transplant, after cytoreduction. Sequences were derived from peripheral blood mononuclear cells, sampled before stem cell transplant. These receptor sequences come from a man between 60 and 70 years old with acute myeloid leukemia. Some clones in this sample may be carry-over from other donors' samples.

The chain employs TRBV6-5 and TRBJ2-2, with 9 nucleotides matching TRBD2. The J segment lost 5 bases and the V segment lost 5 bases, leaving 3 bases of the junction unmatched. Germline CDR1 is MNHEY and CDR2 is SVGAGI. The length of the CDR3 is 14 residues. Written as DNA, the CDR3 is TGTGCCAGCAGTCCCGGACTAGCGACCGGGGAGCTGTTTTTT. It specifies CASSPGLATGELFF.

The J gene is TRBJ2-1, the V gene TRBV19, with 8 bases fitting TRBD2. CDR1 and CDR2 (germline): LNHDA, SQIVND (reference sequence). The ends lost 5 bases at V and 2 bases at J; junction bases unmatched: 11. The CDR3 spans 17 residues. This CDR3 is CASSARLSGGTYNEQFF. The CDR3 bases are TGTGCCAGTAGTGCACGACTAAGCGGGGGAACCTACAATGAGCAGTTCTTC.

This clone was picked up a small number of times. The V call is TRBV4-2, the J call TRBJ1-1; 8 bases are shared with TRBD1. The CDR3 runs to 15 residues. Unmatched junction bases numbered 2, after V lost 1 base and J lost 1 base. Germline V gene lookup returns CDR1 LGHNA and CDR2 YNFKEQ. CDR3 sequence reads: CASSQVQGANTEAFF. Here the CDR3 DNA reads TGTGCCAGCAGCCAAGTGCAGGGGGCGAACACTGAAGCTTTCTTT.

This clone was counted a single time. The chain couples TRBV5-6 to TRBJ2-7, with 9 bases identical to TRBD1. This CDR3 has 14 amino acids. Germline CDR1 SGHDT, CDR2 YYEEEE. V lost 4 bases to trimming and J lost 4 bases; unmatched junction nucleotides: 6. CDR3 bases: TGTGCCAGCAGCCCTGGACAGGGGTCGTACGAGCAGTACTTC. Its protein product is CASSPGQGSYEQYF. Full variable domain (remainder filled in from reference TRBV5-6 and TRBJ2-7): DAGVTQSPTHLIKTRGQQVTLRCSPKSGHDTVSWYQQALGQGPQFIFQYYEEEERQRGNFPDRFSGHQFPNYSSELNVNALLLGDSALYLCASSPGQGSYEQYFGPGTRLTVT.

The chain couples TRBV7-6 to TRBJ2-5; D might be TRBD1 (6 bases). V was cut by 2 bases and J by 5 bases, with 9 bases left in between. The length of the CDR3 is 13 residues. Germline-derived CDR1 and CDR2 are SGHVS and FNYEAQ. The CDR3 reads CASSLNQGETQYF. The CDR3 DNA sequence: TGTGCCAGCAGCTTAAATCAGGGGGAGACCCAGTACTTC. The full variable domain, its missing parts supplied by reference TRBV7-6 and TRBJ2-5, is GAGVSQSPRYKVTKRGQDVALRCDPISGHVSLYWYRQALGQGPEFLTYFNYEAQQDKSGLPNDRFSAERPEGSISTLTIQRTEQRDSAMYRCASSLNQGETQYFGPGTRLLVL.

V is TRBV6-5 and J is TRBJ2-7, with D tentatively TRBD2 (7 bases). The CDR3 has 16 residues. Germline V gene sequence: CDR1 MNHEY, CDR2 SVGAGI. Trimming pared 4 bases from V and 4 bases from J, leaving 20 bases between. The DNA of the CDR3 is TGTGCCAGCAGTTTTCTCTCCCGCGGGGGCCAGTACGAGCAGTACTTC. The encoded protein is CASSFLSRGGQYEQYF.

J is TRBJ1-2 and V is TRBV9; D may be TRBD1 (5 bases). The V end lost 6 bases, the J end lost 6 bases, and 15 bases lay between the germline ends. The CDR3 is 13 amino acids. Germline CDR1 SGDLS, CDR2 YYNGEE. CDR3 nucleotide sequence: TGTGCCAGCACCAGACAGATTTCTAATGGCTACACCTTC. Amino acid sequence: CASTRQISNGYTF.

The chain couples TRBV29-1 to TRBJ2-2; D perhaps matches TRBD2 (6 bases). The CDR3 runs to 14 residues. CDR1 and CDR2 (germline): SQVTM, ANQGSEA. Trimming stripped 6 bases from V and 0 bases from J, with 11 bases between. The CDR3: CSVLGGTNTGELFF. Written as DNA, the CDR3 is TGCAGCGTCCTGGGCGGGACGAACACCGGGGAGCTGTTTTTT.